The entry that follows covers one T cell receptor (beta chain) sequence. Its antigen remains unknown. Sequenced by immunoSEQ multiplex PCR; TCRdb stores in-frame clones only, minus some. This table has about 70,000 clones, around 88% appearing once. The germline V and J ends were trimmed by 4 bases and 7 bases, with 17 bases remaining between them. The CDR3 spans 15 residues. CDR1 and CDR2 (germline): SGHTA, FQGTGA. The data were taken from a study of OX40 agonist ivuxolimab in advanced cancers. Across the study: Hepatocellular carcinoma, melanoma, renal cell or head and neck cancer was diagnosed in the dose-escalation patients. One patient with hepatocellular carcinoma and two with cutaneous melanoma, three in all, had partial responses. Study-wide results and limits: More expanded clones were seen, on average, in CD8+ T cells than in CD4+.

The receptor was derived from an adult with an advanced solid tumor such as melanoma, head and neck, liver or kidney cancer. The V call is TRBV7-3, the J call TRBJ2-1, with D possibly being TRBD2 (6 bases). Specimen: CD4+ or CD8+ T cells sorted from blood, collected in a trial of the OX40 agonist ivuxolimab. DNA of the CDR3: TGTGCCAGCAGCTCCCGTGGGGGGTTTGAAAATGAGCAGTTCTTC. It codes for CASSSRGGFENEQFF.